This T cell receptor beta chain originates from a study of radiotherapy plus CTLA-4 blockade in lung cancer. The CDR3 consists of 14 residues. The germline V gene has CDR1 SGDLS and CDR2 YYNGEE. Trimming pared 0 bases from V and 3 bases from J, leaving 8 bases between. Libraries were prepared by immunoSEQ multiplex PCR; TCRdb keeps only in-frame clonotypes and omits some of them. The sample lists 85,000 to 95,000 clones, 80% to 85% occurring once. Turning to this clone: Additional DNA sequences in this sample encode the identical CDR3.

This specimen was peripheral blood, taken from a patient treated with radiotherapy plus ipilimumab. The chain recombines TRBV9 with TRBJ2-3; possibly TRBD1 or TRBD2 for D (5 bases each). The clonotype originates from a human donor with non-small cell lung cancer that progressed on radiotherapy plus ipilimumab. CDR3: CASSVAGRTDTQYF. The CDR3 DNA sequence: TGTGCCAGCAGCGTAGCGGGACGGACAGATACGCAGTATTTT.